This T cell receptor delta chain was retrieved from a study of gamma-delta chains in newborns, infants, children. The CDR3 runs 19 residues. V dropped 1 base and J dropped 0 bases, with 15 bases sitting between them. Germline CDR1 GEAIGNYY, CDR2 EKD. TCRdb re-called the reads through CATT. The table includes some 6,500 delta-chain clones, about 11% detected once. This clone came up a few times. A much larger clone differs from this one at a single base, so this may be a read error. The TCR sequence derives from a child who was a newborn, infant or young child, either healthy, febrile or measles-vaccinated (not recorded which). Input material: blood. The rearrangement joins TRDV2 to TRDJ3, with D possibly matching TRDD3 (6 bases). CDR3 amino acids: CACDTGRYASSWDTRQMFF. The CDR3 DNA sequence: TGTGCCTGTGACACTGGGAGATACGCGAGCTCCTGGGACACCCGACAGATGTTTTTC.